In its sample, the clone carrying this T cell receptor beta chain was seen a few times. What it binds is not known. The sample comes from a study of T cell repertoires in cytomegalovirus infection. Study at large: Shared public TCR beta signatures pointed to both CMV infection and a matching HLA type. Points from the study as a whole: It was HLA-C-restricted CMV-specific TCR beta clonotypes that dominated the response ex vivo. CMV carriers having the relevant HLA were flagged by cumulative public TCR beta family frequency.

CDR1 is DFQATT and CDR2 is SNEGSKA in the germline V gene (reference sequence). Trimming stripped 3 bases from V and 3 bases from J, with 21 bases between. The CDR3 sequence is 17 residues long. A single record per CDR3 protein comes from TCRdb applying MiXCR to the reads. Found here are roughly 230,000 distinct CDR3 sequences, over 15% of them singletons; the top ten hold roughly 50%. This sequence joins TRBV20-1 and TRBJ2-1, with D perhaps TRBD1 (6 bases). What was sequenced was CD8+ T cells from PBMCs. The origin of this receptor is a human donor in good health (CMV status not recorded). Some clones in this sample may be carry-over from other donors' samples. CDR3 in DNA: TGCAGTGCTAGTAAGGTGTCAGGGGCGGTCTACTACAATGAGCAGTTCTTC. Amino acids: CSASKVSGAVYYNEQFF.